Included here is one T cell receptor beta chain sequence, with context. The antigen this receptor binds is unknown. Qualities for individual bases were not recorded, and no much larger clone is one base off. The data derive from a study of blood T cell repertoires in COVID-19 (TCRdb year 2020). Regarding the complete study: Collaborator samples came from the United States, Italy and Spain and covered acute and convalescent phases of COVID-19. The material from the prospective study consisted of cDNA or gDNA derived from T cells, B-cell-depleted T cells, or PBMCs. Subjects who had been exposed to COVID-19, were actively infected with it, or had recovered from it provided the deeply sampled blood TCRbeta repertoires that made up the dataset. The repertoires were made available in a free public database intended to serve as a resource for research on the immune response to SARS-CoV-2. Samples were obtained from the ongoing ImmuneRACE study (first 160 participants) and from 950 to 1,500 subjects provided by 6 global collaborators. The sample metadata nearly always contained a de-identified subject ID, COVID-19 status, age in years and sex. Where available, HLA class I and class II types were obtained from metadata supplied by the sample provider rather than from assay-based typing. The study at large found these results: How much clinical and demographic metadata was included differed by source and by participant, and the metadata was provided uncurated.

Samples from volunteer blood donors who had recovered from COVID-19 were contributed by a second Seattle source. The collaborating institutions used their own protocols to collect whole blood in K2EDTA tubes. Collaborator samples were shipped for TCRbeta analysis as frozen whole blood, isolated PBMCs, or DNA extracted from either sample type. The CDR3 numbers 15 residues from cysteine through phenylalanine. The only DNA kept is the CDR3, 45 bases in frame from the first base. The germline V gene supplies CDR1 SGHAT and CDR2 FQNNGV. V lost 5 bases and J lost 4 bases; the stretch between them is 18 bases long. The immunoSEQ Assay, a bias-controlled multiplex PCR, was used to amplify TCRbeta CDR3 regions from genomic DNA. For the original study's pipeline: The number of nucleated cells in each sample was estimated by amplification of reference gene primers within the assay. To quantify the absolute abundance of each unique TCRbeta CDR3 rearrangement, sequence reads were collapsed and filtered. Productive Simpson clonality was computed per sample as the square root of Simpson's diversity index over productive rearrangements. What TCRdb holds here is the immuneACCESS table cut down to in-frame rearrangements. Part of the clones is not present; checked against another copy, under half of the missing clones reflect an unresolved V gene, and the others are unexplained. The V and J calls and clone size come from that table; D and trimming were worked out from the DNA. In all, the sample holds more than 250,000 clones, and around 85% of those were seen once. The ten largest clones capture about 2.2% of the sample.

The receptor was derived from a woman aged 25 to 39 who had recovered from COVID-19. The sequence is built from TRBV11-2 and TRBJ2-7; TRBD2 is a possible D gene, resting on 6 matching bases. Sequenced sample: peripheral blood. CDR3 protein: CASSPHVEGTYEQYF. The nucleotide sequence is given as TGTGCCAGCAGCCCCCACGTGGAGGGGACTTACGAGCAGTACTTC.